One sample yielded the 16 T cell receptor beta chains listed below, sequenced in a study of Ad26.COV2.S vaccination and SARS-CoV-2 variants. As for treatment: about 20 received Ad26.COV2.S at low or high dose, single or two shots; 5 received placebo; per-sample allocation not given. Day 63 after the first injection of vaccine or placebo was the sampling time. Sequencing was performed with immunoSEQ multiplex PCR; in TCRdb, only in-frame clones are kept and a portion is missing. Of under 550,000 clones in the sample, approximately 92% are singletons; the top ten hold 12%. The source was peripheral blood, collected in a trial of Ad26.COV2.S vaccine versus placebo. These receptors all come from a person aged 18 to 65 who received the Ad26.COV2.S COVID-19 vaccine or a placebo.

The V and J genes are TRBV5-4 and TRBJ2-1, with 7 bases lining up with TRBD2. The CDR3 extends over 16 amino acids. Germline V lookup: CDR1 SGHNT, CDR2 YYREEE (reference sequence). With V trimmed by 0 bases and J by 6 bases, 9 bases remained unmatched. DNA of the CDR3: TGTGCCAGCAGCTTGGCCGGGACTAACCCACTCAATGAGCAGTTCTTC. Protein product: CASSLAGTNPLNEQFF.

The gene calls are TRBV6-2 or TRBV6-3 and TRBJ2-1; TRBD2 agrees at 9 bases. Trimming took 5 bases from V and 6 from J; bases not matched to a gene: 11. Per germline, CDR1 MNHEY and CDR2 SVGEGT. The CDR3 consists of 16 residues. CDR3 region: CASSTHSGSQGNEQFF. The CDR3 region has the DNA TGTGCCAGCAGTACACATAGCGGGAGTCAGGGCAATGAGCAGTTCTTC.

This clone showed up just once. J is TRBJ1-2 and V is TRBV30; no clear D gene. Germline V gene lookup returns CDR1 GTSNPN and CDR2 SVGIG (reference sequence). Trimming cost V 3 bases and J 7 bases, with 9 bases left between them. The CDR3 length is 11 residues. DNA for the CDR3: TGTGCCTGGAGCCGGACCCGTGGCTACACCTTC. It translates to CAWSRTRGYTF.

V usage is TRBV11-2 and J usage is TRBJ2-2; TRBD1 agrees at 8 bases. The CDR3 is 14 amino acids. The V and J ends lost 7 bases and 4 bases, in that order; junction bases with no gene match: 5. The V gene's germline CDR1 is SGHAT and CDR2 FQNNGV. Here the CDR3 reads CASIPDRATGELFF. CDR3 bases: TGTGCCAGCATTCCGGACAGGGCCACCGGGGAGCTGTTTTTT.

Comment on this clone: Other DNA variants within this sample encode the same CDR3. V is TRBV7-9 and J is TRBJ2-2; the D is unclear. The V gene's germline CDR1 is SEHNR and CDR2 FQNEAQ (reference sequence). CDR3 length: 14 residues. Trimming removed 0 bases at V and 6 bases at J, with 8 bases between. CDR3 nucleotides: TGTGCCAGCAGCTTAGCGGGGTCCTCCGGGGAGCTGTTTTTT. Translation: CASSLAGSSGELFF.

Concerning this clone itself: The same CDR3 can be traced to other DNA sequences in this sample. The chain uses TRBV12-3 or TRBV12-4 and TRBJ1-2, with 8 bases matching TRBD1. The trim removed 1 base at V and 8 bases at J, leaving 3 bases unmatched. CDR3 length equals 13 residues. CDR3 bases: TGTGCCAGCAGTTTAGACAGGGGGTACGGCTACACCTTC. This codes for CASSLDRGYGYTF.

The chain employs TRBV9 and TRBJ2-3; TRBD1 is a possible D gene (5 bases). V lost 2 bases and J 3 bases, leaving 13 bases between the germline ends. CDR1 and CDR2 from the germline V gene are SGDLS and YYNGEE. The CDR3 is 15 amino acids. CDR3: CASSVEGHGTDTQYF. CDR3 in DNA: TGTGCCAGCAGCGTCGAAGGACATGGGACAGATACGCAGTATTTT.

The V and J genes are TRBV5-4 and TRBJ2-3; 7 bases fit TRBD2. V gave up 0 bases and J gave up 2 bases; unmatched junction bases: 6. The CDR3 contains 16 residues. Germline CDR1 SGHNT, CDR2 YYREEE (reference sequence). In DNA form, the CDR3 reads TGTGCCAGCAGCTTGGGCCCGGGAGGATACACAGATACGCAGTATTTT. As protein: CASSLGPGGYTDTQYF.

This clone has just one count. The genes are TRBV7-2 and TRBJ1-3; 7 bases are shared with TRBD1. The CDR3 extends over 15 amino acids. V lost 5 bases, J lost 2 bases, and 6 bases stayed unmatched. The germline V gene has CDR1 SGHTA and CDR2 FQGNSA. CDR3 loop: CASSLDRVPGNTIYF. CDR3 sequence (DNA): TGTGCCAGCAGCCTCGACAGGGTGCCTGGAAACACCATATATTTT.

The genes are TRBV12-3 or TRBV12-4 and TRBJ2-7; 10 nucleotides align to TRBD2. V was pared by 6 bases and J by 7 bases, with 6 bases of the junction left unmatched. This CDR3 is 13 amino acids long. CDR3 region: CASRSGRAEEQYF. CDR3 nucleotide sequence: TGTGCCAGCAGGAGCGGGAGGGCCGAGGAGCAGTACTTC.

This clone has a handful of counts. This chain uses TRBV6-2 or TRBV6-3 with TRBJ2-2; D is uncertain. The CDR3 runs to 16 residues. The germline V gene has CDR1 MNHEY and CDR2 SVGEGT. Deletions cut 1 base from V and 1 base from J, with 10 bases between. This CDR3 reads CASSYFWGMNTGELFF. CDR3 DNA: TGTGCCAGCAGTTACTTCTGGGGAATGAACACCGGGGAGCTGTTTTTT.

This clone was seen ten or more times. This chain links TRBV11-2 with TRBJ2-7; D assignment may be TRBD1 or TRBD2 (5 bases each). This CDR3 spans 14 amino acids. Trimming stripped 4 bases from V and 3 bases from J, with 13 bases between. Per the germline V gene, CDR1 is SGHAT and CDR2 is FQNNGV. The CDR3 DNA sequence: TGTGCCAGCAGCTCGGAGGTCACAGGCTACGAGCAGTACTTC. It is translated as CASSSEVTGYEQYF. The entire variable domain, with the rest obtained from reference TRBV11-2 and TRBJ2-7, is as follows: EAGVAQSPRYKIIEKRQSVAFWCNPISGHATLYWYQQILGQGPKLLIQFQNNGVVDDSQLPKDRFSAERLKGVDSTLKIQPAKLEDSAVYLCASSSEVTGYEQYFGPGTRLTVT.

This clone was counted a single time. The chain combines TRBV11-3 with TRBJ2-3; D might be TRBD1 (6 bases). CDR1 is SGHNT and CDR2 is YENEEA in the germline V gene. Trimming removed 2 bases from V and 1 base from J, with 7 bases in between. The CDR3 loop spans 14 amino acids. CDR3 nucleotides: TGTGCCAGCAGCTTAAGACAGGGCACAGATACGCAGTATTTT. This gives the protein CASSLRQGTDTQYF.

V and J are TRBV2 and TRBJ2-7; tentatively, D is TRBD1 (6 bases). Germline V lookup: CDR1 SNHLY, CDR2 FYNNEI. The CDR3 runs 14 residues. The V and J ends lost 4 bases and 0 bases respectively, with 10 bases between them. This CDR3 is CASSATGTSYEQYF. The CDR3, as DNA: TGTGCCAGCAGTGCGACAGGTACCTCCTACGAGCAGTACTTC.

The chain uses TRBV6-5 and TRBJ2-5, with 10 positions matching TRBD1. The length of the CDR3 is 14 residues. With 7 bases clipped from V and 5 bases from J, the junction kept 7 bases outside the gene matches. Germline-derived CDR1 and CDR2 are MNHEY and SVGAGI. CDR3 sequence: CASTDGTGEETQYF. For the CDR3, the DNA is TGTGCCAGCACCGACGGGACAGGGGAGGAGACCCAGTACTTC.

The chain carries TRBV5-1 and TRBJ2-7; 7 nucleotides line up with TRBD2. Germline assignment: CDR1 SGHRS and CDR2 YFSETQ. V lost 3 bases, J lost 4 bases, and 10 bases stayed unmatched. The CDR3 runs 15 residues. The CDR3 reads CASSSGLVRGYEQYF. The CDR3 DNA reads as TGCGCCAGCAGCTCCGGACTAGTTCGCGGTTACGAGCAGTACTTC.